A selection of T cell receptor beta chains follows, all from one sample in a study of blood T cell repertoires in COVID-19. TCRdb's copy holds only in-frame clones and misses some; the assay was immunoSEQ multiplex PCR. The sample lists 90,000 to 100,000 clones, 90% seen once, with around 5% in the top ten. The material sequenced was peripheral blood. These TCRs come from a man aged 45-65 years with acute or convalescent COVID-19. Both conserved end residues are part of each CDR3. The order of the fields is D gene, V gene, CDR3 protein. D genes are given only for firm matches.

d_call: -; v_call: TRBV18; cdr3_aa: CASSPIYFGELFF
d_call: TRBD1; v_call: TRBV5-1; cdr3_aa: CASSSGQGVETQYF
d_call: TRBD1; v_call: TRBV5-1; cdr3_aa: CASSLRRQGDSPLHF
d_call: TRBD1; v_call: TRBV18; cdr3_aa: CASSPNRGRNYGYTF
d_call: -; v_call: TRBV14; cdr3_aa: CASSQGGFYGYTF
d_call: TRBD2; v_call: TRBV4-1; cdr3_aa: CASSRSGTSANIQYF
d_call: TRBD1; v_call: TRBV10-3; cdr3_aa: CAIIIDRAGNQPQHF
d_call: -; v_call: TRBV24-1; cdr3_aa: CATSDSPKASGNTIYF
d_call: TRBD2; v_call: TRBV6-5; cdr3_aa: CASRAGGPDTQYF
d_call: -; v_call: TRBV15; cdr3_aa: CATSRDFGEQYF
d_call: -; v_call: TRBV30; cdr3_aa: CAWSVPPRPGSYNEQFF
d_call: -; v_call: TRBV2; cdr3_aa: CASRYRAENTEAFF
d_call: TRBD1; v_call: TRBV27; cdr3_aa: CASSLNMRRQGVGETQYF
d_call: -; v_call: TRBV5-1; cdr3_aa: CASSLGGVEGYTF
d_call: -; v_call: TRBV14; cdr3_aa: CASSQGGGYTF
d_call: TRBD2; v_call: TRBV10-3; cdr3_aa: CAISLTSGSGDEQFF
d_call: -; v_call: TRBV5-6; cdr3_aa: CASSYGQYNSPLHF
d_call: TRBD2; v_call: TRBV19; cdr3_aa: CASSMKREASYEQYF
d_call: TRBD1; v_call: TRBV5-1; cdr3_aa: CASSLGTVSYEQYF
d_call: -; v_call: TRBV10-2; cdr3_aa: CASSENLLNTEAFF
d_call: TRBD1; v_call: TRBV5-1; cdr3_aa: CASSASTGGSYEQYF
d_call: TRBD1; v_call: TRBV6-1; cdr3_aa: CASSDGTGRNPYEQYF
d_call: TRBD1; v_call: TRBV6-5; cdr3_aa: CASTRQGHPYEQYF
d_call: -; v_call: TRBV6-2/TRBV6-3; cdr3_aa: CASSYDRGTEAFF
d_call: -; v_call: TRBV5-1; cdr3_aa: CASSLITSTGELFF
d_call: -; v_call: TRBV5-1; cdr3_aa: CASSTRKATDTQYF
d_call: -; v_call: TRBV5-1; cdr3_aa: CASSHGQNTEAFF
d_call: -; v_call: TRBV30; cdr3_aa: CAWSDGASAYTDTQYF
d_call: TRBD1; v_call: TRBV3-1/TRBV3-2; cdr3_aa: CASSQDDRGEPQHF
d_call: -; v_call: TRBV7-2; cdr3_aa: CASSLALAKNIQYF
d_call: -; v_call: TRBV30; cdr3_aa: CASMRRGFPGNEQFF
d_call: TRBD2; v_call: TRBV7-2; cdr3_aa: CASSLSRLAGVSDTQYF
d_call: -; v_call: TRBV29-1; cdr3_aa: CSVGRGNYGYTF
d_call: -; v_call: TRBV11-3; cdr3_aa: CASSPSVGASTDTQYF
d_call: -; v_call: TRBV7-2; cdr3_aa: CASSFPPGYEQYF
d_call: -; v_call: TRBV25-1; cdr3_aa: CASSEIEGADTQYF
d_call: TRBD1; v_call: TRBV24-1; cdr3_aa: CATSDPRQGGQPQHF
d_call: -; v_call: TRBV4-1; cdr3_aa: CVSSQERAGFGSPLHF
d_call: TRBD2; v_call: TRBV2; cdr3_aa: CASSERTSPTGELFF
d_call: -; v_call: TRBV19; cdr3_aa: CASSVETSYEQYF
d_call: TRBD2; v_call: TRBV30; cdr3_aa: CAWGSSGSNYEQYF
d_call: -; v_call: TRBV5-1; cdr3_aa: CASKGGGYGNTEAFF
d_call: -; v_call: TRBV27; cdr3_aa: CASSPLPSYNEQFF
d_call: TRBD2; v_call: TRBV3-1/TRBV3-2; cdr3_aa: CASSQDRTGGGTDTQYF
d_call: -; v_call: TRBV4-1; cdr3_aa: CASSQFWTPPSNQPQHF
d_call: -; v_call: TRBV5-1; cdr3_aa: CASSLEGRVTEAFF
d_call: -; v_call: TRBV27; cdr3_aa: CASSLRTENTEAFF
d_call: -; v_call: TRBV11-2; cdr3_aa: CASSLGGGSSYEQYF
d_call: -; v_call: TRBV6-2/TRBV6-3; cdr3_aa: CASSSSDTYNEQFF
d_call: TRBD2; v_call: TRBV19; cdr3_aa: CASSIPASGIDEQFF
d_call: -; v_call: TRBV15; cdr3_aa: CATSEQGNSNQPQHF
d_call: -; v_call: TRBV14; cdr3_aa: CASSQEGGRTYEQYF